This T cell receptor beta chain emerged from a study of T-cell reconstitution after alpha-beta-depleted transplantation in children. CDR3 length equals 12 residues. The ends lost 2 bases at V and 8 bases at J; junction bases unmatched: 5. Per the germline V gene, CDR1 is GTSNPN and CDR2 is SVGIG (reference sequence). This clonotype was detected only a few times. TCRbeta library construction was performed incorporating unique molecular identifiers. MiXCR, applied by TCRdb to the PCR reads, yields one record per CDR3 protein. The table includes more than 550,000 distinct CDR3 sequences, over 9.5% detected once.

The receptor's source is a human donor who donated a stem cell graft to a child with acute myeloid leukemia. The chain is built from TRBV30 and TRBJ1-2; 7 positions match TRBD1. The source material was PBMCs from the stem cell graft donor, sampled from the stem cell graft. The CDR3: CAWSPWTGGYTF. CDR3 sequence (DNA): TGTGCCTGGAGTCCATGGACAGGAGGCTACACCTTC.